This TCR beta chain came from a study of blood T cells in healthy people across ages. The use of a sample-barcoded 5' primer and a J-beta primer mix characterized a second PCR of roughly 7 to 11 cycles. A template-switch adaptor that had 12 random nucleotides put a tag on each cDNA molecule. TCRdb recomputed calls from the 5' RACE reads with MiXCR, one row per CDR3 protein. Here the sample spans 1.8 million or so distinct CDR3 sequences, approximately 40% being singletons. V was shortened by 4 bases and J by 0 bases, with 19 bases between the two germline ends. Germline values: CDR1 MGHRA, CDR2 YSYEKL. The CDR3 runs to 17 residues. About this clonotype itself: Its antigen is unknown.

Every donor provided approximately 9.2 milliliters of peripheral blood. Study-level points and caveats: Changes in expanded clonotypes were possibly confounded, as the CMV status of donors was unknown. More naive CD4+ cells and higher diversity were found in long-lived than in aged donors.

Sequencing input: blood. This clonotype originated in a human donor in good health. This chain connects TRBV4-1 to TRBJ2-7; D possibly matches TRBD1 or TRBD2 (6 bases each). CDR3 in amino acids: CASSLRVGGLSSYEQYF. The DNA for the CDR3 is TGCGCCAGCAGCCTGAGGGTGGGGGGCTTAAGCTCCTACGAGCAGTACTTC.